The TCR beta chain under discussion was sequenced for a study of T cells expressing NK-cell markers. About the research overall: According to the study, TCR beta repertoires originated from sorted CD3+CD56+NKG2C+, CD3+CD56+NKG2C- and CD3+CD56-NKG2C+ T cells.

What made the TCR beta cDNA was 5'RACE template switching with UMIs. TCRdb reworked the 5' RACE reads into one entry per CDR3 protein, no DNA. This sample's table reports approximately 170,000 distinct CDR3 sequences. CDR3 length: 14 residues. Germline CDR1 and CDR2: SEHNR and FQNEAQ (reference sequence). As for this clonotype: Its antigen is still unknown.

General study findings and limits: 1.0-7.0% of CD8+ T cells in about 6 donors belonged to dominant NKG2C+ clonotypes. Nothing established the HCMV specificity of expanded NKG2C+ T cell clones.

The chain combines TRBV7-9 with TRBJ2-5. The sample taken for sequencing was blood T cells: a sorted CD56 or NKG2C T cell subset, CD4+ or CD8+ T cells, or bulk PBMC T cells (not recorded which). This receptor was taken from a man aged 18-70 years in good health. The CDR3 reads CASTMDLYQETQYF.